The sequence of this TCR beta chain was determined in a study of T cell responses to AZD1222 COVID-19 vaccine. The study, taken as a whole, reports: White British people made up most donors, females outnumbered males, and clonal diversity was possibly underestimated. Increased Spike-specific TCR breadth and depth were observed after two AZD1222 doses. Repertoire collection took place solely once the T cell response had peaked.

Pooled in the analysis were second doses at about 4 or about 12 weeks. Germline CDR1 reads MDHEN; CDR2 reads SYDVKM. The CDR3 is 17 amino acids. V lost 6 bases and J lost 2; bases outside the gene matches: 10. As concerns this clone: What it binds is unknown.

Method: immunoSEQ multiplex PCR; TCRdb's copy keeps in-frame clones and lacks some. This table has approximately 84,000 clones, 70% to 90% appearing once. The clonotype originates from an adult who received the AZD1222 COVID-19 vaccine. The sequencing used peripheral blood, collected 28 days after the second AZD1222 dose. V and J are TRBV28 and TRBJ2-6, with 7 bases identical to TRBD1. The CDR3 loop reads CASSLTHGTAGANVLTF. CDR3 bases: TGTGCCAGCAGCCTCACCCATGGGACAGCTGGGGCCAACGTCCTGACTTTC.